Below, 28 T cell receptor beta chains from the same sample are listed, as sequenced in a study of radiotherapy plus CTLA-4 blockade in lung cancer. TCRdb keeps only in-frame clones here, not all; method: immunoSEQ multiplex PCR. This sample has about 59,000 clones, with around 74% found just once. The sequences come from peripheral blood, collected from a patient treated with radiotherapy plus ipilimumab. The receptors were sampled from a human donor with non-small cell lung cancer whose response to radiotherapy plus ipilimumab could not be evaluated.

This clone was detected once. This chain connects TRBV5-1 to TRBJ2-1, with 12 bases matching TRBD1. V was pared by 6 bases and J by 14 bases, with 18 bases of the junction left unmatched. The CDR3 is 16 amino acids. In germline, CDR1 is SGHRS, CDR2 YFSETQ. The CDR3 spells CASNQPGQGAEKTKFF. DNA for the CDR3: TGCGCCAGCAACCAACCGGGACAGGGGGCAGAAAAAACAAAGTTCTTC.

This clone was detected only a few times. The V call is TRBV7-6, the J call TRBJ2-5; 8 positions agree with TRBD1. J lost 1 base, V lost 3 bases, and 10 bases had no gene match. This CDR3 has 17 residues. From germline, CDR1 is SGHVS and CDR2 FNYEAQ. CDR3: CASSFGIPGQVQETQYF. CDR3 nucleotides: TGTGCCAGCAGCTTTGGGATACCGGGACAGGTCCAAGAGACCCAGTACTTC.

As DNA, the CDR3 is TGTGCCAGCAGCTTGGTAGGGACTAGCGGGATCGAGCAGTACTTC. Its translation: CASSLVGTSGIEQYF. The chain carries TRBV5-8 and TRBJ2-7; TRBD2 matches 13 bases. V was pared by 0 bases and J by 6 bases, with 3 bases of the junction left unmatched. The CDR3 loop spans 15 amino acids. In germline, CDR1 is SGHTS, CDR2 YDEGEE.

The CDR3 region is CASSLRPRVGGYGYTF. As DNA, the CDR3 is TGTGCCAGCAGTTTAAGACCCAGGGTCGGGGGCTATGGCTACACCTTC. The V gene is TRBV27, the J gene TRBJ1-2; TRBD1 might be the D (5 bases). The CDR3 length is 16 residues. From germline, CDR1 is MNHEY and CDR2 SMNVEV (reference sequence). V was cut by 2 bases and J by 4 bases, with 17 bases left in between.

This clone was detected only once. This chain uses TRBV19 with TRBJ1-1; D is perhaps TRBD1 (6 bases). Per germline, CDR1 LNHDA and CDR2 SQIVND (reference sequence). V lost 4 bases and J lost 11, with 11 bases in between. The CDR3 loop spans 11 amino acids. For the CDR3, the DNA is TGTGCCAGTAGTACCTACAGGGACGCTTTCTTT. It encodes CASSTYRDAFF. The whole variable domain, remainder taken from reference TRBV19 and TRBJ1-1, is DGGITQSPKYLFRKEGQNVTLSCEQNLNHDAMYWYRQDPGQGLRLIYYSQIVNDFQKGDIAEGYSVSREKKESFPLTVTSAQKNPTAFYLCASSTYRDAFFGQGTRLTVV.

The chain combines TRBV19 with TRBJ2-7, with a possible D match to TRBD1 (5 bases). The CDR3 extends over 11 amino acids. The V end lost 8 bases, the J end lost 4 bases, and 9 bases lay between the germline ends. Per the germline V gene, CDR1 is LNHDA and CDR2 is SQIVND (reference sequence). The CDR3 sequence: CASDQGYEQYF. The CDR3 DNA follows: TGTGCCAGTGACCAGGGTTACGAGCAGTACTTC.

This clone was seen a handful of times. The chain carries TRBV7-9 and TRBJ1-6; D is ambiguous. Germline values: CDR1 SEHNR, CDR2 FQNEAQ (reference sequence). V gave up 5 bases and J gave up 10 bases, with 15 bases separating them. This CDR3 comprises 14 residues. In nucleotides, the CDR3 is TGTGCCAGCAGCCTAGGCAGGCATGGCTCACCCCTCCACTTT. Amino acid sequence: CASSLGRHGSPLHF.

V usage is TRBV5-4 and J usage is TRBJ2-7; 9 nucleotides line up with TRBD1. J gave up 5 bases and V 3 bases, and 3 bases lay outside the gene matches. The CDR3 runs 13 residues. Per the germline V gene, CDR1 is SGHNT and CDR2 is YYREEE (reference sequence). The CDR3 DNA reads as TGTGCCAGCAGCTCGGGACAGGGTAACGAGCAGTACTTC. It is translated as CASSSGQGNEQYF.

The chain carries TRBV6-1 and TRBJ1-1, with D hard to call. V was pared by 1 base and J by 0 bases, with 3 bases between. The CDR3 is 13 residues long. Per the germline V gene, CDR1 is MNHNS and CDR2 is SASEGT. This chain's CDR3 is CASSEGLNTEAFF. CDR3 nucleotides: TGTGCCAGCAGTGAAGGGCTGAACACTGAAGCTTTCTTT.

The sample holds one count of this clone. V gene TRBV28 combines with J gene TRBJ2-7, with D possibly TRBD1 on 6 matching bases. Germline loops: CDR1 MDHEN, CDR2 SYDVKM. V was pared by 5 bases and J by 2 bases, with 16 bases between. CDR3 length: 15 residues. Written as DNA, the CDR3 is TGTGCCAGCAGTACTAGACAGGCCGCTACCTACGAGCAGTACTTC. Translating it yields CASSTRQAATYEQYF.

The chain is built from TRBV2 and TRBJ1-1, with 7 bases matching TRBD1. This CDR3 spans 14 amino acids. Germline V CDR1 and CDR2: SNHLY, FYNNEI. The J segment lost 1 base and the V segment lost 7 bases, leaving 6 bases of the junction unmatched. In DNA, the CDR3 is TGTGCCAGCATCTGGGCAGGGGGGAACACTGAAGCTTTCTTT. Protein: CASIWAGGNTEAFF. The variable domain in full, completed from reference TRBV2 and TRBJ1-1, reads EPEVTQTPSHQVTQMGQEVILRCVPISNHLYFYWYRQILGQKVEFLVSFYNNEISEKSEIFDDQFSVERPDGSNFTLKIRSTKLEDSAMYFCASIWAGGNTEAFFGQGTRLTVV.

The sample holds a few counts of this clone. This chain uses TRBV5-6 with TRBJ2-7; 9 nucleotides match TRBD2. This CDR3 contains 14 residues. V lost 0 bases to trimming and J lost 5 bases; unmatched junction nucleotides: 3. Germline CDR1 is SGHDT and CDR2 is YYEEEE. CDR3 DNA: TGTGCCAGCAGCTTGGTAGCGGGAGACCACGAGCAGTACTTC. This gives the protein CASSLVAGDHEQYF.

The J gene is TRBJ1-4, the V gene TRBV2; 7 nucleotides match TRBD1. The V segment lost 9 bases and the J segment 8 bases; nucleotides outside the gene matches: 9. This CDR3 contains 13 residues. Germline CDR1 and CDR2: SNHLY and FYNNEI. DNA for the CDR3: TGTGCCAGTCAGGGGGTGAGCGGCGAAAAACTGTTTTTT. It encodes CASQGVSGEKLFF.

The J gene is TRBJ2-2, the V gene TRBV7-6, with 11 bases identical to TRBD2. With 3 bases clipped from V and 5 bases from J, the junction kept 2 bases outside the gene matches. Germline lookup yields CDR1 SGHVS and CDR2 FNYEAQ. The CDR3 is 15 amino acids. The CDR3, as DNA: TGTGCCAGCAGCTTGACTAGCGGGGTTACCGGGGAGCTGTTTTTT. This sequence encodes CASSLTSGVTGELFF.

V usage is TRBV7-3 and J usage is TRBJ1-2, with D tentatively TRBD1 (5 bases). The germline V and J ends were trimmed by 5 bases and 0 bases, with 13 bases remaining between them. The CDR3 has 15 amino acids. The germline CDR1 and CDR2 sequences are SGHTA and FQGTGA. The CDR3 protein is CASSEDSSSNYGYTF. The CDR3 region has the DNA TGTGCCAGCAGCGAAGACAGTTCCTCTAACTATGGCTACACCTTC.

This rearrangement joins TRBV5-1 to TRBJ2-5; possibly TRBD1 for D (5 bases). V lost 1 base and J lost 0, with 10 bases in between. This CDR3 region has 15 residues. Germline loops: CDR1 SGHRS, CDR2 YFSETQ. Here the CDR3 DNA reads TGCGCCAGCAGCTTGATGAACAGGAACCAAGAGACCCAGTACTTC. Residues: CASSLMNRNQETQYF.

This clone was picked up one time. The chain employs TRBV11-1 and TRBJ1-1, with 9 bases matching TRBD1. This CDR3 has 14 residues. V trimming: 5 bases; J trimming: 6 bases; junction bases outside the gene matches: 7. The germline V gene encodes CDR1 SGHAT and CDR2 FQDESV (reference sequence). The CDR3 DNA reads TGTGCCAGCAGCCTCGGGACAGGGTTCGCTGAAGCTTTCTTT. Translating it yields CASSLGTGFAEAFF.

Worth noting for this clone: The missing conserved phenylalanine or tryptophan at the end of this CDR3 makes a read error likely. This chain uses TRBV18 with TRBJ1-1; D uncertain. Germline V gene sequence: CDR1 KGHSH, CDR2 LQKENI. The ends were cut back, 2 bases at V and 1 base at J, with 11 bases in the middle. The CDR3 spans 15 residues. Here the CDR3 reads CASSPTQTTNTEAFL. The CDR3 coding sequence is TGTGCCAGCTCACCAACACAGACCACGAACACTGAAGCTTTCCTT.

The genes are TRBV5-6 and TRBJ2-7, with 8 positions matching TRBD2. The J segment lost 6 bases and the V segment lost 4 bases, leaving 12 bases of the junction unmatched. Germline V lookup: CDR1 SGHDT, CDR2 YYEEEE. There are 15 residues in the CDR3. Here the CDR3 DNA reads TGTGCCAGCAGCCAAGACGGGGGGGTTTGGGCCGAGCAGTACTTC. Translating it yields CASSQDGGVWAEQYF.

This chain joins TRBV6-1 and TRBJ2-1; 8 bases are shared with TRBD2. The ends lost 4 bases at V and 4 bases at J; junction bases unmatched: 6. CDR1 and CDR2 from the germline V gene are MNHNS and SASEGT. The CDR3 totals 15 residues. The CDR3 bases are TGTGCCAGCAGTGTAGAGCGGGGGAATTACAATGAGCAGTTCTTC. Protein sequence: CASSVERGNYNEQFF.

For the CDR3, the DNA is TGTGCCAGTAGGCCGGGACAGGGGCTTACTGGGGCCAACGTCCTGACTTTC. Translating it yields CASRPGQGLTGANVLTF. J is TRBJ2-6 and V is TRBV19; 10 bases line up with TRBD1. V shed 6 bases, J shed 2 bases, and the junction held 7 bases outside the gene matches. The CDR3 runs to 17 residues. Germline CDR1 reads LNHDA; CDR2 reads SQIVND (reference sequence).

This clone showed up just a few times. This chain uses TRBV21-1 with TRBJ2-3; the D call of TRBD2 is as the table states it, not checked on the DNA. TRBV21-1 is given as a pseudogene. This CDR3 comprises 15 residues. CDR3 amino acids: CASSKEARGGDTQYF. CDR3 in DNA: TGTGCCAGCAGCAAAGAGGCGCGGGGGGGGGATACGCAGTATTTT.

The genes are TRBV4-2 and TRBJ2-1; 9 bases fit TRBD2. The CDR3 consists of 15 residues. V lost 1 base to trimming and J lost 8 bases; unmatched junction nucleotides: 6. Germline CDR1 is LGHNA and CDR2 is YNFKEQ. As DNA, the CDR3 is TGTGCCAGCAGCCAAGCGCAGCGGGAGGTCCATGAGCAGTTCTTC. It specifies CASSQAQREVHEQFF.

The rearrangement joins TRBV5-6 to TRBJ1-2, with D unresolved. The CDR3 has 15 residues. V was trimmed by 1 base and J by 0 bases, leaving 10 bases between them. Germline loops: CDR1 SGHDT, CDR2 YYEEEE. The CDR3 DNA reads as TGTGCCAGCAGCTTGACGCGGTCCTCTAACTATGGCTACACCTTC. This sequence encodes CASSLTRSSNYGYTF.

The gene calls are TRBV7-2 and TRBJ2-7, with 7 nucleotides matching TRBD2. The germline V gene encodes CDR1 SGHTA and CDR2 FQGNSA. V lost 4 bases, J lost 3 bases, and 9 bases stayed unmatched. The CDR3 loop spans 15 amino acids. The chain's CDR3 is CASSSFGTTNYEQYF. The CDR3 DNA sequence: TGTGCCAGCAGCTCATTCGGGACTACAAACTACGAGCAGTACTTC.

The genes are TRBV9 and TRBJ1-1; a weak D match, TRBD1 (6 bases). This CDR3 has 16 amino acids. Germline lookup yields CDR1 SGDLS and CDR2 YYNGEE. Trimming removed 0 bases from V and 2 bases from J, with 14 bases in between. CDR3 protein: CASSVGGRGINTEAFF. The CDR3 region has the DNA TGTGCCAGCAGCGTAGGTGGGAGGGGGATAAACACTGAAGCTTTCTTT.

The rearrangement uses TRBV2 and TRBJ1-3, with TRBD1 as a possible D gene (5 bases). Between the trimmed V and J ends, which lost 6 bases and 4 bases, there was a span of 19 bases. The germline V gene has CDR1 SNHLY and CDR2 FYNNEI. This CDR3 has 16 amino acids. The CDR3 loop is CASSQRGHIPGNTIYF. In DNA, the CDR3 is TGTGCCAGCAGCCAAAGAGGACATATCCCCGGAAACACCATATATTTT.

The chain couples TRBV19 to TRBJ2-2; 8 bases are a match to TRBD1. Germline assignment: CDR1 LNHDA and CDR2 SQIVND (reference sequence). The length of the CDR3 is 14 residues. The ends lost 3 bases at V and 6 bases at J; junction bases unmatched: 3. CDR3 sequence reads: CASSIRGRPGELFF. In nucleotides, the CDR3 is TGTGCCAGTAGTATCAGGGGGCGACCCGGGGAGCTGTTTTTT.